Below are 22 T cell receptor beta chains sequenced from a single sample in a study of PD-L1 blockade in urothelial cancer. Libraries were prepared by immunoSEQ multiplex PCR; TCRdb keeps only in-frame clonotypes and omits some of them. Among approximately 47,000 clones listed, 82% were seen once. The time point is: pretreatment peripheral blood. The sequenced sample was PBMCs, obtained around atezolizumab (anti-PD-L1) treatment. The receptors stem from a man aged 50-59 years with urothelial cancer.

CDR3 in amino acids: CASSRGGLGNTIYF. In DNA form, the CDR3 reads TGCGCCAGCAGCCGGGGGGGACTTGGAAACACCATATATTTT. The chain couples TRBV4-1 to TRBJ1-3, with D possibly TRBD1 on 5 matching bases. V lost 4 bases and J lost 3, with 10 bases in between. The CDR3 has 14 amino acids. The V gene's germline CDR1 is MGHRA and CDR2 YSYEKL.

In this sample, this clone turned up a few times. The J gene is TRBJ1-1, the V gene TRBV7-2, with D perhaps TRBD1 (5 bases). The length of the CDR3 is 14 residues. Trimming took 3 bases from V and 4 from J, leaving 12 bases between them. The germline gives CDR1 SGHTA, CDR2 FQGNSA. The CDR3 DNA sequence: TGTGCCAGCAGCTTGGGGGGTCCCACCACTGAAGCTTTCTTT. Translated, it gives CASSLGGPTTEAFF.

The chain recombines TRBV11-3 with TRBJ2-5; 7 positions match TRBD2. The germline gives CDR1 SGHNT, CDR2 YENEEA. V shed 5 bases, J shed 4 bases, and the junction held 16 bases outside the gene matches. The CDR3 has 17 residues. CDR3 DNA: TGTGCCAGCAGCCACGGACGGGTGGGCGGGAGTCGAGAGACCCAGTACTTC. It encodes CASSHGRVGGSRETQYF.

The CDR3 coding sequence is TGTGCCAGCACCGATCAGGGCGGTAGCACCGGGGAGCTGTTTTTT. This encodes CASTDQGGSTGELFF. The chain has TRBV6-6 and TRBJ2-2, with D maybe TRBD1 (5 bases). The ends were cut back, 7 bases at V and 4 bases at J, with 16 bases in the middle. This CDR3 region has 15 residues. The germline CDR1 and CDR2 sequences are MNHNY and SVGAGI (reference sequence).

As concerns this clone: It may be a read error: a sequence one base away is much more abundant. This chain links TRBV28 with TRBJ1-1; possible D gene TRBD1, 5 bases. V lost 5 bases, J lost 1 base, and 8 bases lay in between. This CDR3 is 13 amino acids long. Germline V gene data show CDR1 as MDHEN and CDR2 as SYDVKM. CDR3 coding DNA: TGTGCCAGCAGTAACACAGGGAACACTGAAGCTTTCTTT. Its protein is CASSNTGNTEAFF.

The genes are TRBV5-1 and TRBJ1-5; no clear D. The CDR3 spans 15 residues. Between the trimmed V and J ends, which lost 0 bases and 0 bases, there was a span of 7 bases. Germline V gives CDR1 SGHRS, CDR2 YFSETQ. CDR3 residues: CASSLGQNSNQPQHF. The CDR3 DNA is TGCGCCAGCAGCTTGGGGCAGAATAGCAATCAGCCCCAGCATTTT.

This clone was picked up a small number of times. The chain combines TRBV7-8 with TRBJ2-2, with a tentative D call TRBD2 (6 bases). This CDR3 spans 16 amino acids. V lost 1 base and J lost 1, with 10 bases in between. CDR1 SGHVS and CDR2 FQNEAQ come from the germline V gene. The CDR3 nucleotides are TGTGCCAGCAGCTTAGGGAGGCGGGAGAACACCGGGGAGCTGTTTTTT. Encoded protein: CASSLGRRENTGELFF.

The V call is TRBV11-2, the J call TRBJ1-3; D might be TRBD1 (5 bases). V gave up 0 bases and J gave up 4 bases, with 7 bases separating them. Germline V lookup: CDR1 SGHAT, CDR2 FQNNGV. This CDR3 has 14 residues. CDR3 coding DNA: TGTGCCAGCAGCTTAGAGCGGACAGGAAACACCATATATTTT. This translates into CASSLERTGNTIYF.

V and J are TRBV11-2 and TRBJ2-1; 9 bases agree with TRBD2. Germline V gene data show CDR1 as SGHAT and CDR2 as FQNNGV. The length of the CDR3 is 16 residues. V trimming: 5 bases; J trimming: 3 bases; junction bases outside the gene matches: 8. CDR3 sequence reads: CASSQGAGGHYNEQFF. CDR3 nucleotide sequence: TGTGCCAGCAGCCAAGGCGCGGGGGGGCACTACAATGAGCAGTTCTTC.

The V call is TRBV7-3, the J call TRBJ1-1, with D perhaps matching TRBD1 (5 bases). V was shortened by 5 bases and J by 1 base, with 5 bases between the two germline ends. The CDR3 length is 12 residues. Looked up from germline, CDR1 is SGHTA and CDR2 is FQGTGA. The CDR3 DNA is TGTGCCAGCAGCGACAGGAACACTGAAGCTTTCTTT. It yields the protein CASSDRNTEAFF.

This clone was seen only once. Here the CDR3 DNA reads TGTGCCAGCAGCGTAATGGACACCTCCTACGAGCAGTACTTC. It yields the protein CASSVMDTSYEQYF. The J gene is TRBJ2-7, the V gene TRBV9; TRBD1 is a possible D gene (5 bases). The CDR3 spans 14 residues. V gave up 1 base and J gave up 0 bases, with 8 bases separating them. Per germline, CDR1 SGDLS and CDR2 YYNGEE.

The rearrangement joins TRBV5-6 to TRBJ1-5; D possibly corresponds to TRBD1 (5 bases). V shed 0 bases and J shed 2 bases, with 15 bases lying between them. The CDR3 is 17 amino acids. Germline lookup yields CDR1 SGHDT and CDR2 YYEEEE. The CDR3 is CASSLAGGGGGNQPQHF. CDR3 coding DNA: TGTGCCAGCAGCTTGGCCGGGGGGGGAGGTGGCAATCAGCCCCAGCATTTT.

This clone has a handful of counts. This CDR3 reads CASSWTGTGGNGYTF. As DNA, the CDR3 is TGTGCCAGCAGTTGGACCGGGACAGGGGGCAATGGCTACACCTTC. This rearrangement joins TRBV6-1 to TRBJ1-2; 12 bases are shared with TRBD1. Trimming cost V 5 bases and J 6 bases; bases outside gene matches: 7. The CDR3 covers 15 residues. From germline, CDR1 is MNHNS and CDR2 SASEGT.

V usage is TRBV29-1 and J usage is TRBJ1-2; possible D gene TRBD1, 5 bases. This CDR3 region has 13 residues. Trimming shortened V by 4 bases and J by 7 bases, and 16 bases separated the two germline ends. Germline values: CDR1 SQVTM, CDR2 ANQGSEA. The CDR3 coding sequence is TGCAGCGTTGTTTTTGCAGGGCGGAGTGGCTACACCTTC. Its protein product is CSVVFAGRSGYTF.

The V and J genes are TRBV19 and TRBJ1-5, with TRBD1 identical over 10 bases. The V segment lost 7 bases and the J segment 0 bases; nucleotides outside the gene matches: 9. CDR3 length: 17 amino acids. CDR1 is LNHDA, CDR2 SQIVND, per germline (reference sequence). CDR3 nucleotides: TGTGCCAGTACCCGGGACAGGGGAACGTATAGCAATCAGCCCCAGCATTTT. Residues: CASTRDRGTYSNQPQHF.

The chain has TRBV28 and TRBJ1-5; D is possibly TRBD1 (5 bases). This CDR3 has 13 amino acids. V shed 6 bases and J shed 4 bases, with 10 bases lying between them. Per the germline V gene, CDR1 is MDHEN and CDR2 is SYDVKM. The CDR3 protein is CASRTHRNQPQHF. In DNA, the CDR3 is TGTGCCAGCAGGACTCACAGGAATCAGCCCCAGCATTTT.

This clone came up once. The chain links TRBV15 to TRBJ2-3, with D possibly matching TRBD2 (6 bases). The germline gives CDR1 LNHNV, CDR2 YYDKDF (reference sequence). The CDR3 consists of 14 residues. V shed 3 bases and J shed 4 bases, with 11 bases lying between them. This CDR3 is CATSSFVAADTQYF. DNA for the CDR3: TGTGCCACCAGCAGCTTCGTAGCGGCAGATACGCAGTATTTT.

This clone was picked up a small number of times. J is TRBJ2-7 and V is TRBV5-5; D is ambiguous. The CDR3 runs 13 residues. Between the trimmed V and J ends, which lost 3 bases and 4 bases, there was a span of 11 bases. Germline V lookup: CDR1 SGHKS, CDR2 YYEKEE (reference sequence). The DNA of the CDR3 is TGTGCCAGCAGCTCTTCCCCTTCGTACGAGCAGTACTTC. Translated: CASSSSPSYEQYF.

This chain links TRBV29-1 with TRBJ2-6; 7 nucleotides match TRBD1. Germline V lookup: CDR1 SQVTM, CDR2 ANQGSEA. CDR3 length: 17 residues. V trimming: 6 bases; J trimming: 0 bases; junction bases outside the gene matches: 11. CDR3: CSVERDRTSSGANVLTF. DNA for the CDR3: TGCAGCGTCGAGAGGGACAGAACTAGCTCTGGGGCCAACGTCCTGACTTTC.

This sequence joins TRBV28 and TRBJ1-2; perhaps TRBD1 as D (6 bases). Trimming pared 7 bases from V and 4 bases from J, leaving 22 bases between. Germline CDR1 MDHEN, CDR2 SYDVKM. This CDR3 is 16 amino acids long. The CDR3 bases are TGTGCCAGCACCTCCCACCCAGCAGGGGCCGGCTATGGCTACACCTTC. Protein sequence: CASTSHPAGAGYGYTF.

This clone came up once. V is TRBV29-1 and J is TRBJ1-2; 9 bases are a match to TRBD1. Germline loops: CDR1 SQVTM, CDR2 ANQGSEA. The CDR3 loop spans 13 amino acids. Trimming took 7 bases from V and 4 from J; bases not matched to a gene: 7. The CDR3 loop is CSGLTGGGYGYTF. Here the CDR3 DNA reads TGCAGCGGGCTGACAGGGGGAGGCTATGGCTACACCTTC.

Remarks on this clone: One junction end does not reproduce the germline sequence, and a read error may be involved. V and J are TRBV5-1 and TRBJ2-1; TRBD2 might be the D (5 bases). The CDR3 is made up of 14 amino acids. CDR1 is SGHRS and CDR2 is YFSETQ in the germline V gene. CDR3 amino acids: CATSLGERSSPRVF. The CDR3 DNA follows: TGCGCCACCAGCCTCGGGGAGCGGAGTTCTCCGAGGGTCTTC.